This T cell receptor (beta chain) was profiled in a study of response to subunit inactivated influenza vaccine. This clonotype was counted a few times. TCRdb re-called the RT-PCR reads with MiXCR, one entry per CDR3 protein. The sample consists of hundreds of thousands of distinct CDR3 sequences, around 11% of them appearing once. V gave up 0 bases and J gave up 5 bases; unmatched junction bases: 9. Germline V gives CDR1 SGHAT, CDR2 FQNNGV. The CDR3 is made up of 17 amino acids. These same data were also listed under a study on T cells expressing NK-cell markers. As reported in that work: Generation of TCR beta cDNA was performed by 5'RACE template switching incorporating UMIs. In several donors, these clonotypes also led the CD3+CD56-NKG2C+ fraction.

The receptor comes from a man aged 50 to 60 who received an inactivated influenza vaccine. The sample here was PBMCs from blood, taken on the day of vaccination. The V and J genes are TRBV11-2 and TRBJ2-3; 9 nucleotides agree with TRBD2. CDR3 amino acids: CASSLEWGSGREDTQYF. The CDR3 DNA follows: TGTGCCAGCAGCTTAGAGTGGGGTAGCGGGAGAGAAGATACGCAGTATTTT.